Each of the 3 T cell receptor beta chains below was sequenced from the same sample in a study of blood T cell repertoires in COVID-19. Measured with immunoSEQ multiplex PCR; TCRdb has only the in-frame clones, and not every one. The sample lists 65,000 to 90,000 clones, roughly four fifths seen once, with 4.1% in the top ten. The sequenced material came from peripheral blood. These receptors originate from a woman in her sixties with acute or convalescent COVID-19.

This chain uses TRBV5-6 with TRBJ1-1; maybe TRBD1 (6 bases). CDR3 length: 15 amino acids. Germline V gene sequence: CDR1 SGHDT, CDR2 YYEEEE. Trimming took off 2 bases at V and 7 bases at J, with 18 bases between the two ends. The CDR3 region is CASSFFGNRAGEAFF. CDR3 DNA sequence: TGTGCCAGCAGCTTTTTTGGAAACAGGGCGGGTGAAGCTTTCTTT.

In this sample, this clone turned up a few times. The chain employs TRBV27 and TRBJ1-6; weak D call: TRBD1 (6 bases). Trimming shortened V by 4 bases and J by 7 bases, and 17 bases separated the two germline ends. This CDR3 comprises 16 residues. Germline V CDR1 and CDR2: MNHEY, SMNVEV (reference sequence). As DNA, the CDR3 is TGTGCCAGCAGTTCGTGGGACACCTTAGGGAATTCACCCCTCCACTTT. It codes for CASSSWDTLGNSPLHF.

This chain connects TRBV5-1 to TRBJ2-7; 7 positions agree with TRBD2. Unmatched junction bases numbered 7, after V lost 2 bases and J lost 5 bases. Germline values: CDR1 SGHRS, CDR2 YFSETQ. The CDR3 is 14 residues long. The chain's CDR3 is CASSFSGSYDEQYF. As DNA, the CDR3 is TGCGCCAGCAGCTTTAGCGGGTCCTACGACGAGCAGTACTTC.